These 14 T cell receptor beta chains originate from one sample sequenced in a study of a mutant IDH1 vaccine in newly diagnosed glioma. The time point: week 11, during vaccination. Every vaccination contained 300 ug of the mutant IDH1 20-mer peptide and was paired with topical imiquimod. Assay: immunoSEQ multiplex PCR; the TCRdb copy retains only in-frame clones and omits some. The sample carries fewer than 70,000 clones, about 84% recorded once. These receptors lack a known antigen. The source material was PBMCs, sampled from a glioma patient whose treatment included an IDH1 peptide vaccine. The receptors derive from a man between 25 and 39 years old with glioma.

The rearrangement joins TRBV5-6 to TRBJ1-4, with 8 bases aligning to TRBD1. After removal of 2 bases from V and 8 bases from J, the junction contained 5 bases not matched to a gene. Germline CDR1 is SGHDT and CDR2 is YYEEEE. This CDR3 has 14 amino acids. The CDR3 sequence is CASSLRTGNEKLFF. As DNA, the CDR3 is TGTGCCAGCAGCTTAAGGACAGGGAACGAAAAACTGTTTTTT.

The V call is TRBV9, the J call TRBJ1-6; TRBD1 matches at 7 bases. V shed 2 bases and J 9 bases; nucleotides not matched to a gene: 8. The length of the CDR3 is 15 residues. Germline values: CDR1 SGDLS, CDR2 YYNGEE. The CDR3 DNA reads as TGTGCCAGCAGCGTCCAAACAGGGGCAGGTTCACCCCTCCACTTT. The encoded protein is CASSVQTGAGSPLHF.

This clone was counted only a few times. The chain is built from TRBV7-8 and TRBJ1-5; D is uncertain. CDR1 is SGHVS and CDR2 is FQNEAQ in the germline V gene. V was clipped by 1 base and J by 6 bases, with 10 bases between them. The CDR3 covers 14 residues. CDR3 bases: TGTGCCAGCAGCTTAGGTGGGTTGAGTCAGCCCCAGCATTTT. Translated, it gives CASSLGGLSQPQHF.

This clone was observed once. The CDR3 nucleotides read TGTGCCAGTAAACCGGGACTAGCTTTTTACGAGCAGTACTTC. It encodes CASKPGLAFYEQYF. The chain joins TRBV19 to TRBJ2-7; 9 bases align to TRBD2. CDR3 length: 14 amino acids. Trimming removed 7 bases from V and 4 bases from J; junction bases left unmatched: 8. CDR1 is LNHDA, CDR2 SQIVND, per germline (reference sequence).

This sequence joins TRBV7-3 and TRBJ2-7, with TRBD1 matching over 8 bases. Unmatched junction bases numbered 6, after V lost 6 bases and J lost 2 bases. Germline V gene sequence: CDR1 SGHTA, CDR2 FQGTGA. This CDR3 contains 14 residues. CDR3 DNA: TGTGCCAGCAGTCCGGGGACAGGACCCTACGAGCAGTACTTC. Protein: CASSPGTGPYEQYF. Looking up the rest from reference TRBV7-3 and TRBJ2-7 gives the full variable domain: GAGVSQTPSNKVTEKGKYVELRCDPISGHTALYWYRQSLGQGPEFLIYFQGTGAADDSGLPNDRFFAVRPEGSVSTLKIQRTERGDSAVYLCASSPGTGPYEQYFGPGTRLTVT.

The CDR3 nucleotides read TGTAGGCTAGCGGGATTGCATGAGCAGTTCTTC. Translating it yields CRLAGLHEQFF. This chain links TRBV28 with TRBJ2-1, with TRBD2 identical over 9 bases. The germline gives CDR1 MDHEN, CDR2 SYDVKM. This CDR3 has 11 amino acids.

J is TRBJ2-7 and V is TRBV18; D is perhaps TRBD2 (6 bases). This CDR3 contains 14 residues. Per the germline V gene, CDR1 is KGHSH and CDR2 is LQKENI. Trimming stripped 6 bases from V and 0 bases from J, with 12 bases between. The CDR3 nucleotides are TGTGCCAGCTCGCCCGGGAGCTCCTCCTACGAGCAGTACTTC. Translated, it gives CASSPGSSSYEQYF.

The chain recombines TRBV6-4 with TRBJ1-6; the match to TRBD1 covers 11 bases. The CDR3 loop spans 13 amino acids. Trimming cost V 6 bases and J 10 bases; bases outside gene matches: 2. Per germline, CDR1 MRHNA and CDR2 SNTAGT. The CDR3 spells CASRDRGLSPLHF. The CDR3 region has the DNA TGTGCCAGCAGGGACAGGGGGCTATCACCCCTCCACTTT.

V and J are TRBV15 and TRBJ2-5, with D perhaps matching TRBD1 or TRBD2 (5 bases each). Germline V gene sequence: CDR1 LNHNV, CDR2 YYDKDF (reference sequence). Trimming pared 1 base from V and 5 bases from J, leaving 11 bases between. The CDR3 runs 14 residues. The DNA for the CDR3 is TGTGCCACCAGCAGAGGGCTAGCAGGGGAGACCCAGTACTTC. Translated: CATSRGLAGETQYF.

The gene calls are TRBV9 and TRBJ2-7, with 12 bases lining up with TRBD2. The germline gives CDR1 SGDLS, CDR2 YYNGEE. The CDR3 runs 16 residues. Losses at the gene ends were 3 bases for V and 3 bases for J; bases not matched to a gene: 7. In nucleotides, the CDR3 is TGTGCCAGCAGCGCGGGGCTAGCGGGAGGGCTCTACGAGCAGTACTTC. It translates to CASSAGLAGGLYEQYF.

This sequence joins TRBV28 and TRBJ2-3, with 10 bases fitting TRBD1. The germline V gene has CDR1 MDHEN and CDR2 SYDVKM. There are 16 residues in the CDR3. V was pared by 4 bases and J by 1 base, with 5 bases of the junction left unmatched. The CDR3 nucleotides are TGTGCCAGCAGTTCCCCCGGGACAGGGGGCACAGATACGCAGTATTTT. The encoded protein is CASSSPGTGGTDTQYF.

The chain combines TRBV9 with TRBJ1-2, with D perhaps matching TRBD1 (5 bases). Between the trimmed V and J ends, which lost 5 bases and 1 base, there was a span of 18 bases. Germline-derived CDR1 and CDR2 are SGDLS and YYNGEE. This CDR3 region has 16 residues. In DNA, the CDR3 is TGTGCCAGCAGTTGCCGGGACGATAAAAATAACTATGGCTACACCTTC. This codes for CASSCRDDKNNYGYTF.

This rearrangement joins TRBV11-3 to TRBJ2-2; D ambiguous. The germline gives CDR1 SGHNT, CDR2 YENEEA. The CDR3 length is 11 residues. V was pared by 5 bases and J by 5 bases, with 3 bases between. This CDR3 is CASSRTGELFF. DNA for the CDR3: TGTGCCAGCAGCAGGACCGGGGAGCTGTTTTTT.

Worth noting for this clone: A read error may account for a junction end that differs from germline. The rearrangement uses TRBV7-2 and TRBJ2-5; 10 bases agree with TRBD2. CDR1 is SGHTA and CDR2 is FQGNSA in the germline V gene. The CDR3 consists of 13 residues. CDR3 amino acids: CASSLELAGGSDF. CDR3 in DNA: TGTGCCAGCAGCTTAGAGTTAGCGGGGGGCTCGGACTTC.